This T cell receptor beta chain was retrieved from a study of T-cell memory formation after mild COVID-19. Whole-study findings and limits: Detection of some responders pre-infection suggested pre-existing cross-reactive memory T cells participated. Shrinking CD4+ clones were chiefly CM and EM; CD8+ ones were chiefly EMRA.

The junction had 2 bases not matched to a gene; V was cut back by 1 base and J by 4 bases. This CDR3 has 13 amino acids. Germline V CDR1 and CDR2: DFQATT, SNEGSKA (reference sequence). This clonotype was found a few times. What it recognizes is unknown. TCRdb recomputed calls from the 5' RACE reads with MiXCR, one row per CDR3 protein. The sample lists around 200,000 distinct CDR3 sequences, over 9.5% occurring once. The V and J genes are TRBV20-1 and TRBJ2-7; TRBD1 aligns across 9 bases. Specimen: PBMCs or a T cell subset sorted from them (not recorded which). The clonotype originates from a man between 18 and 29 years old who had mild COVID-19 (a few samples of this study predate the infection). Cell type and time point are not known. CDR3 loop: CSARGTGEYEQYF. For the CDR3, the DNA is TGCAGTGCTAGAGGGACAGGGGAATACGAGCAGTACTTC.